One and the same sample provided the 22 T cell receptor beta chains below, sequenced in a study of response to subunit inactivated influenza vaccine. TCRdb used MiXCR to reprocess the RT-PCR reads, holding one entry per CDR3 protein. The sample includes approximately 530,000 distinct CDR3 sequences, approximately 7.1% of them seen just once. The sequencing used PBMCs from blood, collected less than 30 months after vaccination. These receptor sequences come from a man between 45 and 75 years old who received an inactivated influenza vaccine.

The V call is TRBV4-2, the J call TRBJ1-3; no firm D call. The CDR3 covers 16 residues. V lost 1 base and J 1 base, leaving 11 bases between the germline ends. CDR1 is LGHNA, CDR2 YNFKEQ, per germline. The CDR3 is CASSQGRWGSGNTIYF. The CDR3 nucleotides read TGTGCCAGCAGCCAAGGTCGATGGGGTTCTGGAAACACCATATATTTT.

The CDR3 here is CASSWTSGVISYEQYF. The CDR3 DNA reads TGTGCCAGCAGTTGGACTAGCGGAGTAATCTCCTACGAGCAGTACTTC. The chain links TRBV6-2 or TRBV6-3 to TRBJ2-7, with 10 nucleotides matching TRBD2. V trimming: 4 bases; J trimming: 0 bases; junction bases outside the gene matches: 6. Germline CDR1 is MNHEY and CDR2 is SVGEGT. This CDR3 region has 16 residues.

This clonotype has at least ten counts. The chain uses TRBV2 and TRBJ1-4; D gene unclear. CDR1 is SNHLY and CDR2 is FYNNEI in the germline V gene. Trimming removed 0 bases at V and 14 bases at J, with 10 bases between. The CDR3 runs 12 residues. The CDR3 loop reads CASSEAGVELFF. In nucleotides, the CDR3 is TGTGCCAGCAGTGAAGCCGGGGTTGAGCTGTTTTTT.

This clonotype was counted once. The rearrangement joins TRBV20-1 to TRBJ2-3; 10 positions match TRBD2. The V segment lost 5 bases and the J segment 6 bases; nucleotides outside the gene matches: 17. Germline V gene sequence: CDR1 DFQATT, CDR2 SNEGSKA (reference sequence). This CDR3 has 17 residues. The DNA of the CDR3 is TGCAGTGCTGGTGTATTGGGACTAGCGCTTCCGACGGATACGCAGTATTTT. Its translation: CSAGVLGLALPTDTQYF.

This chain connects TRBV6-1 to TRBJ2-1; no clear D gene. Trimming left V 8 bases short and J 5 bases short, with 19 bases between. The CDR3 spans 15 residues. CDR1 is MNHNS, CDR2 SASEGT, per germline. DNA of the CDR3: TGTGCCAGCGGAACAAAAACGTCGTCTAACAATGAGCAGTTCTTC. This translates into CASGTKTSSNNEQFF.

This clonotype was picked up a small number of times. The chain combines TRBV10-3 with TRBJ2-1; 12 nucleotides align to TRBD2. The CDR3 sequence is 16 residues long. Germline-derived CDR1 and CDR2 are ENHRY and SYGVKD. After removal of 6 bases from V and 9 bases from J, the junction contained 12 bases not matched to a gene. This CDR3 is CAIRSSGRAYAGEQFF. CDR3 nucleotide sequence: TGTGCCATCAGGTCTAGCGGGAGGGCCTATGCTGGTGAGCAGTTCTTC.

The V gene is TRBV7-9, the J gene TRBJ2-1, with 7 bases aligning to TRBD1. The CDR3 extends over 15 amino acids. V gave up 3 bases and J gave up 7 bases; unmatched junction bases: 9. Germline CDR1 reads SEHNR; CDR2 reads FQNEAQ (reference sequence). The CDR3 region is CASSLVSGTVNEQFF. CDR3 DNA sequence: TGTGCCAGCAGCTTGGTGTCCGGGACAGTTAATGAGCAGTTCTTC. Together with reference TRBV7-9 and TRBJ2-1, the CDR3 gives the full variable domain: DTGVSQNPRHKITKRGQNVTFRCDPISEHNRLYWYRQTLGQGPEFLTYFQNEAQLEKSRLLSDRFSAERPKGSFSTLEIQRTEQGDSAMYLCASSLVSGTVNEQFFGPGTRLTVL.

As concerns this clonotype: A read error is possible here, since a much larger clone lies one base away. The gene calls are TRBV29-1 and TRBJ2-5, with D hard to call. V lost 3 bases to trimming and J lost 7 bases, with 12 bases between them. The CDR3 runs 12 residues. Germline V gives CDR1 SQVTM, CDR2 ANQGSEA. The CDR3 loop reads CSVEQSKGTQYF. The CDR3 DNA reads as TGCAGCGTTGAGCAGTCCAAAGGGACCCAGTACTTC.

The genes are TRBV5-4 and TRBJ2-2; 7 nucleotides align to TRBD2. V shed 4 bases and J 4 bases; nucleotides not matched to a gene: 10. The CDR3 is 16 residues long. Per the germline V gene, CDR1 is SGHNT and CDR2 is YYREEE (reference sequence). The CDR3, as DNA: TGTGCCAGCAGCCCAGCGGGACTCGGGGGCACCGGGGAGCTGTTTTTT. Protein product: CASSPAGLGGTGELFF.

The V call is TRBV7-9, the J call TRBJ1-4; TRBD1 matches at 8 bases. This CDR3 spans 16 amino acids. Trimming at V came to 4 bases and at J to 5 bases, leaving 9 bases not matched to a gene. CDR1 SEHNR and CDR2 FQNEAQ come from the germline V gene (reference sequence). CDR3 amino acids: CASSSGTGGRNEKLFF. The CDR3 nucleotides read TGTGCCAGCAGCTCAGGAACAGGGGGTCGCAATGAAAAACTGTTTTTT.

At least ten counts were recorded for this clonotype. The chain uses TRBV12-3 or TRBV12-4 and TRBJ2-1, with D possibly called TRBD1 or TRBD2 (5 bases each). V was cut by 6 bases and J by 9 bases, with 9 bases left in between. The CDR3 contains 11 residues. The CDR3 spells CASRRDGEQFF. CDR3 nucleotide sequence: TGTGCCAGCAGGAGGGACGGTGAGCAGTTCTTC.

The V and J genes are TRBV29-1 and TRBJ2-2; D not resolved. Trimming cost V 7 bases and J 6 bases, with 12 bases left between them. The germline V gene encodes CDR1 SQVTM and CDR2 ANQGSEA. The CDR3 runs to 12 residues. The CDR3 nucleotides are TGCAGCGCCAGAAGTCCGTCCGGGGAGCTGTTTTTT. Amino acids: CSARSPSGELFF.

This clonotype was seen a handful of times. The rearrangement joins TRBV7-9 to TRBJ2-7, with 9 bases matching TRBD1. This CDR3 has 12 residues. CDR1 SEHNR and CDR2 FQNEAQ come from the germline V gene (reference sequence). The junction had 2 bases not matched to a gene; V was cut back by 11 bases and J by 0 bases. CDR3 sequence reads: CAGQGSSYEQYF. The CDR3 DNA follows: TGTGCCGGACAGGGGAGCTCCTACGAGCAGTACTTC.

The chain uses TRBV6-2 or TRBV6-3 and TRBJ2-7; tentative D call: TRBD2 (5 bases). Germline V gene data show CDR1 as MNHEY and CDR2 as SVGEGT. The CDR3 consists of 12 residues. Between the trimmed V and J ends, which lost 6 bases and 6 bases, there was a span of 12 bases. CDR3 region: CASRSSSLEQYF. The CDR3 bases are TGTGCCAGCAGGTCTAGCTCTCTCGAGCAGTACTTC.

This clonotype has ten or more counts. The chain joins TRBV20-1 to TRBJ2-4; the match to TRBD2 covers 13 bases. The V and J ends lost 7 bases and 1 base, in that order; junction bases with no gene match: 4. This CDR3 contains 15 residues. Germline values: CDR1 DFQATT, CDR2 SNEGSKA (reference sequence). Here the CDR3 reads CSVLTSGRAKNIQYF. CDR3 bases: TGCAGTGTCCTGACTAGCGGGAGGGCCAAAAACATTCAGTACTTC.

This clonotype was counted many times. The genes are TRBV2 and TRBJ2-5; no clear D. V was trimmed by 4 bases and J by 5 bases, leaving 11 bases between them. The CDR3 is made up of 13 amino acids. Germline CDR1 and CDR2: SNHLY and FYNNEI. In DNA form, the CDR3 reads TGTGCCAGCAGTGGGGCTGCCAGGGAGACCCAGTACTTC. Translated: CASSGAARETQYF.

This clonotype was detected ten times or more. The chain has TRBV12-3 or TRBV12-4 and TRBJ1-1; TRBD1 is a possible D gene (6 bases). CDR3 size: 13 residues. The V end was cut by 5 bases, the J end by 7 bases, with 14 bases between. For the CDR3, the DNA is TGTGCCAGCAGTCCAGGGGCCAAAGGTGAAGCTTTCTTT. Residues: CASSPGAKGEAFF.

This clonotype was seen repeatedly, ten times or more. The chain employs TRBV12-3 or TRBV12-4 and TRBJ2-4; 7 bases fit TRBD1. This CDR3 is 15 amino acids long. Trimming took 4 bases from V and 5 from J; bases not matched to a gene: 8. The CDR3 here is CASSSRGSGENIQYF. The CDR3 DNA is TGTGCCAGCAGTTCCAGGGGGAGCGGAGAAAACATTCAGTACTTC.

This clonotype came up a few times. The chain joins TRBV6-5 to TRBJ2-7; D remains unclear. Germline CDR1 reads MNHEY; CDR2 reads SVGAGI. This CDR3 contains 15 residues. V was shortened by 0 bases and J by 0 bases, with 9 bases between the two germline ends. Here the CDR3 reads CASSYSSGSSYEQYF. The CDR3 DNA sequence: TGTGCCAGCAGTTACTCGTCCGGAAGCTCCTACGAGCAGTACTTC.

There are a few counts of this clonotype. The rearrangement joins TRBV6-2 or TRBV6-3 to TRBJ2-5, with D possibly TRBD2 on 5 matching bases. The CDR3 covers 14 residues. Germline CDR1 and CDR2: MNHEY and SVGEGT. V gave up 7 bases and J gave up 10 bases, with 22 bases separating them. This chain's CDR3 is CASKKAGLSRDQYF. The CDR3 DNA follows: TGTGCCAGCAAAAAGGCCGGGCTCTCACGGGACCAGTACTTC.

CDR3 sequence: CASSPVLVAGVRETQYF. The CDR3 bases are TGTGCCAGCTCACCCGTTTTGGTAGCGGGGGTTCGTGAGACCCAGTACTTC. This chain connects TRBV18 to TRBJ2-5, with TRBD2 matching 9 bases. The ends lost 3 bases at V and 5 bases at J; junction bases unmatched: 13. This CDR3 comprises 17 residues. Germline lookup yields CDR1 KGHSH and CDR2 LQKENI.

This chain connects TRBV11-2 to TRBJ2-5; D possibly corresponds to TRBD2 (6 bases). There are 15 residues in the CDR3. Germline CDR1 and CDR2: SGHAT and FQNNGV. Trimming removed 0 bases at V and 7 bases at J, with 15 bases between. CDR3 sequence reads: CASSLEGPGAGTQYF. In DNA, the CDR3 is TGTGCCAGCAGCTTAGAAGGACCGGGAGCAGGGACCCAGTACTTC.